This TCR beta chain was recorded in a study of control samples from healthy donors and cancer patients. The table came from immunoSEQ multiplex PCR; TCRdb's copy has only in-frame clones and leaves some out. This table has under 200,000 clones, about 90% appearing once. Germline V CDR1 and CDR2: SGHRS, YFSETQ. V lost 4 bases and J lost 4; bases outside the gene matches: 3. The CDR3 runs to 13 residues. The sequence came from a young woman in good health. The sequencing sample was made of blood. The chain employs TRBV5-1 and TRBJ2-3; 7 bases map to TRBD1. The CDR3 nucleotides read TGCGCCAGCAGCGAGGGGGCCCCAGATACGCAGTATTTT. Its protein product is CASSEGAPDTQYF.